These 20 T cell receptor beta chains came from one sample sequenced in a study of cytomegalovirus exposure and HLA in healthy donors. A multiplex PCR was run with 60 Vbeta primers and 13 Jbeta primers. Data came from immunoSEQ multiplex PCR; TCRdb stores just in-frame clones and leaves some out. This table holds fewer than 50,000 clones. Sample: PBMCs. Receptors were obtained from a male donor in good health and CMV-seronegative.

The chain links TRBV27 to TRBJ2-1; no reliable D call. Trimming removed 2 bases from V and 6 bases from J, with 11 bases in between. Germline lookup yields CDR1 MNHEY and CDR2 SMNVEV (reference sequence). This CDR3 is built from 14 residues. CDR3 nucleotide sequence: TGTGCCAGCAGTTTAATCGACTCACTCAATGAGCAGTTCTTC. Translation: CASSLIDSLNEQFF.

The genes are TRBV18 and TRBJ1-2; D perhaps matches TRBD1 (6 bases). Germline lookup yields CDR1 KGHSH and CDR2 LQKENI. The CDR3 is 16 amino acids. V was clipped by 0 bases and J by 4 bases, with 15 bases between them. The CDR3 sequence is CASSPPGTIVSYGYTF. CDR3 bases: TGTGCCAGCTCACCACCCGGGACAATCGTTTCCTATGGCTACACCTTC.

V is TRBV4-1 and J is TRBJ2-7; a possible D gene is TRBD1 (5 bases). V lost 6 bases, J lost 6 bases, and 21 bases lay in between. The CDR3 spans 15 residues. Germline CDR1 is MGHRA and CDR2 is YSYEKL. In DNA, the CDR3 is TGCGCCAGCAGTCAGGGCTTTTCGGGTGCTCTCGAGCAGTACTTC. Translated: CASSQGFSGALEQYF.

This CDR3 is CASSSEYEQYF. The DNA for the CDR3 is TGTGCCAGCAGTTCCGAGTACGAGCAGTACTTC. V gene TRBV28 combines with J gene TRBJ2-7; D ambiguous. Germline CDR1 and CDR2: MDHEN and SYDVKM. The V end lost 4 bases, the J end lost 4 bases, and 5 bases lay between the germline ends. The length of the CDR3 is 11 residues.

For this clone: Germline is not matched at one junction end, which may reflect a read error. The chain uses TRBV30 and TRBJ2-5, with 8 bases that match TRBD1. Per germline, CDR1 GTSNPN and CDR2 SVGIG (reference sequence). This CDR3 comprises 15 residues. CDR3 sequence reads: CAGRAAGGWGETQYF. The CDR3 bases are TGTGCCGGGAGAGCGGCAGGGGGCTGGGGGGAGACCCAGTACTTC.

The V and J genes are TRBV28 and TRBJ2-7; perhaps TRBD1 as D (5 bases). This CDR3 comprises 14 residues. In germline, CDR1 is MDHEN, CDR2 SYDVKM. The V gene lost 4 bases and the J gene lost 1 base, with 11 bases spanning the gap. The CDR3, as DNA: TGTGCCAGCAGTTCTAGGACACCTTCCTACGAGCAGTACTTC. Amino acid sequence: CASSSRTPSYEQYF.

This chain joins TRBV28 and TRBJ2-1; 8 bases are shared with TRBD1. V was pared by 5 bases and J by 8 bases, with 8 bases of the junction left unmatched. Germline V gene sequence: CDR1 MDHEN, CDR2 SYDVKM. The CDR3 has 14 amino acids. CDR3 nucleotides: TGTGCCAGCAGTAAACCGGGACAGGTCCATGAGCAGTTCTTC. Its translation: CASSKPGQVHEQFF.

The chain links TRBV4-3 to TRBJ2-6, with TRBD2 matching over 9 bases. Trimming removed 1 base from V and 2 bases from J; junction bases left unmatched: 6. CDR1 is LGHNA and CDR2 is YSLEER in the germline V gene. CDR3 length: 18 amino acids. The CDR3: CASSQGVAGAAGANVLTF. CDR3 sequence (DNA): TGCGCCAGCAGCCAAGGTGTAGCGGGAGCCGCTGGGGCCAACGTCCTGACTTTC.

This chain connects TRBV4-2 to TRBJ2-7; weak D call: TRBD2 (7 bases). Germline V gene sequence: CDR1 LGHNA, CDR2 YNFKEQ. V was pared by 1 base and J by 0 bases, with 16 bases between. The CDR3 is made up of 17 amino acids. The CDR3 reads CASSQARGLAASYEQYF. The CDR3 DNA follows: TGTGCCAGCAGCCAAGCCCGGGGGCTAGCGGCCTCCTACGAGCAGTACTTC.

The V and J genes are TRBV11-2 and TRBJ2-1; 10 nucleotides line up with TRBD2. The CDR3 extends over 15 amino acids. V was pared by 4 bases and J by 4 bases, with 4 bases of the junction left unmatched. Per the germline V gene, CDR1 is SGHAT and CDR2 is FQNNGV. CDR3 residues: CASSSLAGEYNEQFF. DNA for the CDR3: TGTGCCAGCAGCTCCCTAGCGGGAGAATACAATGAGCAGTTCTTC.

The rearrangement uses TRBV18 and TRBJ2-3; weak D call: TRBD1 (5 bases). Germline V gives CDR1 KGHSH, CDR2 LQKENI. V lost 3 bases and J lost 6, with 16 bases in between. This CDR3 has 15 amino acids. For the CDR3, the DNA is TGTGCCAGCTCACCCCGGATGGGCGCAGGGGATACGCAGTATTTT. It yields the protein CASSPRMGAGDTQYF.

V gene TRBV5-4 combines with J gene TRBJ2-7; D ambiguous. V was pared by 4 bases and J by 3 bases, with 11 bases between. Germline assignment: CDR1 SGHNT and CDR2 YYREEE (reference sequence). The CDR3 covers 13 residues. CDR3: CASSTVDNYEQYF. The DNA of the CDR3 is TGTGCCAGCAGCACCGTCGACAACTACGAGCAGTACTTC.

The genes are TRBV7-2 and TRBJ2-7, with TRBD2 matching 11 bases. J gave up 8 bases and V 1 base, and 7 bases lay outside the gene matches. The CDR3 has 15 residues. Germline V gene sequence: CDR1 SGHTA, CDR2 FQGNSA. The CDR3 loop is CASSLGLAGLAKQYF. The CDR3 DNA reads TGTGCCAGCAGCTTAGGACTAGCGGGATTGGCCAAGCAGTACTTC.

V and J are TRBV5-1 and TRBJ2-7; 12 bases match TRBD1. This CDR3 has 14 amino acids. The ends lost 3 bases at V and 6 bases at J; junction bases unmatched: 4. From germline, CDR1 is SGHRS and CDR2 YFSETQ. CDR3 region: CASSSGTGGSEQYF. The CDR3 nucleotides are TGCGCCAGCAGCTCCGGGACAGGGGGCTCCGAGCAGTACTTC.

The J gene is TRBJ2-7, the V gene TRBV30, with 14 bases matching TRBD2. The CDR3 has 13 residues. Germline CDR1 is GTSNPN and CDR2 is SVGIG (reference sequence). In nucleotides, the CDR3 is TGTGCAACGGGACTAGCGGGAGTGAGGGAGCAGTACTTC. This sequence encodes CATGLAGVREQYF.

The chain couples TRBV5-1 to TRBJ2-3; 9 nucleotides agree with TRBD2. Germline V gene lookup returns CDR1 SGHRS and CDR2 YFSETQ. CDR3 length: 15 residues. V lost 3 bases, J lost 6 bases, and 8 bases stayed unmatched. The CDR3 nucleotides are TGCGCCAGCAGCTCCCAAGCGGGAGGATGGGATACGCAGTATTTT. This sequence encodes CASSSQAGGWDTQYF.

V is TRBV5-5 and J is TRBJ2-6; D not resolved. This CDR3 is built from 20 residues. The germline V gene encodes CDR1 SGHKS and CDR2 YYEKEE (reference sequence). Trimming took off 4 bases at V and 0 bases at J, with 23 bases between the two ends. For the CDR3, the DNA is TGTGCCAGCAGCCTTCTACGGAGCTATATACCAGACTCTGGGGCCAACGTCCTGACTTTC. Translation: CASSLLRSYIPDSGANVLTF.

The chain recombines TRBV5-1 with TRBJ2-3; D might be TRBD1 (6 bases). Germline V gene lookup returns CDR1 SGHRS and CDR2 YFSETQ. With 7 bases removed from V and 1 base from J, the gap between germline ends came to 16 bases. The CDR3 covers 15 residues. In nucleotides, the CDR3 is TGCGCCAGCCTCTTGGGGGCAGGGGGCACAGATACGCAGTATTTT. Encoded protein: CASLLGAGGTDTQYF.

This rearrangement joins TRBV30 to TRBJ2-7; a weak D match, TRBD2 (5 bases). CDR3 length: 14 amino acids. Trimming stripped 0 bases from V and 4 bases from J, with 13 bases between. Germline CDR1 reads GTSNPN; CDR2 reads SVGIG (reference sequence). This CDR3 is CAWSVRGSRYEQYF. The CDR3 coding sequence is TGTGCCTGGAGTGTACGTGGGAGTAGATACGAGCAGTACTTC.

The V gene is TRBV25-1, the J gene TRBJ2-1; no firm D call. The CDR3 consists of 17 residues. Germline CDR1 is MGHDK and CDR2 is SYGVNS. V lost 1 base and J lost 0, with 13 bases in between. The DNA for the CDR3 is TGTGCCAGCAGTGAATCGTCTGAGGCGGTCTCCTACAATGAGCAGTTCTTC. Its protein product is CASSESSEAVSYNEQFF.